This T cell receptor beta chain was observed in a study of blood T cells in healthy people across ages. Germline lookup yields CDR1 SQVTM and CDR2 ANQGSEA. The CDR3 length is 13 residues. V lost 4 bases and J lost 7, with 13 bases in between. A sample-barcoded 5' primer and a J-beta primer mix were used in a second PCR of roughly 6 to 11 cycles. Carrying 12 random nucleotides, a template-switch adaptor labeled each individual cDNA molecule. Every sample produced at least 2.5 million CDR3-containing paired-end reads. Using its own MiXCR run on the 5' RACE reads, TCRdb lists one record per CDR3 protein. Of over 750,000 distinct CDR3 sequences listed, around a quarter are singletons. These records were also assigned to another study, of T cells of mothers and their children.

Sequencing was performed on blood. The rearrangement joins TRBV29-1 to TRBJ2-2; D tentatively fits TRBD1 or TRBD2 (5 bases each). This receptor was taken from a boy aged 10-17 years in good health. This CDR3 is CSVGPGRGGELFF. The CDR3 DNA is TGCAGCGTTGGGCCGGGGCGCGGCGGGGAGCTGTTTTTT.